These 21 T cell receptor beta chains originate from one sample sequenced in a study of T cell repertoires in cytomegalovirus infection. Each CDR3 protein is one row after TCRdb ran MiXCR on the reads. In the table there are approximately 250,000 distinct CDR3 sequences, under 8.5% of which are singletons. The sequencing sample was made of PBMCs. These receptors were collected from a human donor in good health (CMV status not recorded). Some clones in this sample may be carry-over from other donors' samples.

This clonotype came up many times. The chain combines TRBV5-1 with TRBJ2-7, with TRBD1 matching 11 bases. Germline V lookup: CDR1 SGHRS, CDR2 YFSETQ. The J segment lost 3 bases and the V segment lost 3 bases, leaving 8 bases of the junction unmatched. This CDR3 is built from 16 residues. The CDR3 is CASSSNVGTGGYEQYF. In nucleotides, the CDR3 is TGCGCCAGCAGCTCGAACGTCGGGACAGGGGGCTACGAGCAGTACTTC.

This clonotype was recorded many times. J is TRBJ1-5 and V is TRBV6-2 or TRBV6-3; D might be TRBD1 (5 bases). CDR3 length: 15 amino acids. V lost 7 bases to trimming and J lost 5 bases, with 18 bases between them. Germline values: CDR1 MNHEY, CDR2 SVGEGT. CDR3 residues: CASTHGTLGDQPQHF. The CDR3 region has the DNA TGTGCCAGCACTCACGGGACTCTCGGAGATCAGCCCCAGCATTTT.

This clonotype was detected ten times or more. A junction boundary mismatches the germline segment, possibly from a read error. V usage is TRBV28 and J usage is TRBJ1-2; 9 bases agree with TRBD1. This CDR3 comprises 13 residues. Germline V gene data show CDR1 as MDHEN and CDR2 as SYDVKM. The DNA of the CDR3 is TGTGCCACCAGTATATTAAGAAGGGACAGGGAGTGCTTC. Residues: CATSILRRDRECF.

This clonotype was recorded many times. The chain carries TRBV4-2 and TRBJ1-2; weak D call: TRBD1 (5 bases). The CDR3 is made up of 15 amino acids. CDR1 is LGHNA and CDR2 is YNFKEQ in the germline V gene. V was cut by 0 bases and J by 5 bases, with 13 bases left in between. CDR3 in amino acids: CASSQDRAGVYGYTF. The CDR3 DNA follows: TGTGCCAGCAGCCAAGACAGGGCAGGCGTTTATGGCTACACCTTC.

This clonotype was counted many times. The CDR3 region has the DNA TGTGCCAGCAGCCCTACGGGGGGCTCGGCTTTCTTT. This encodes CASSPTGGSAFF. V is TRBV7-2 and J is TRBJ1-1, with D tentatively TRBD1 (6 bases). Between the trimmed V and J ends, which lost 5 bases and 11 bases, there was a span of 15 bases. The CDR3 covers 12 residues. CDR1 and CDR2 (germline): SGHTA, FQGNSA.

The chain employs TRBV11-2 and TRBJ2-3; D ambiguous. This CDR3 spans 14 amino acids. V was cut by 6 bases and J by 6 bases, with 16 bases left in between. Per germline, CDR1 SGHAT and CDR2 FQNNGV. The CDR3 DNA reads as TGTGCCAGCAGGCTCCTCGCCCGACTGGATACGCAGTATTTT. Translating gives CASRLLARLDTQYF.

This clonotype was detected ten times or more. V is TRBV5-1 and J is TRBJ2-5, with 11 bases lining up with TRBD2. Germline V gene data show CDR1 as SGHRS and CDR2 as YFSETQ. The CDR3 covers 18 residues. The ends lost 0 bases at V and 2 bases at J; junction bases unmatched: 9. The CDR3 loop is CASSLVLAGVGGQETQYF. CDR3 nucleotides: TGCGCCAGCAGCTTGGTACTAGCGGGGGTAGGAGGACAAGAGACCCAGTACTTC.

This clonotype was recorded at least ten times. In nucleotides, the CDR3 is TGTGCCAGCAGCTCCACAGGGGACACGAGCACCGGGGAGCTGTTTTTT. Its protein is CASSSTGDTSTGELFF. This chain links TRBV7-7 with TRBJ2-2; 7 bases are shared with TRBD1. The germline gives CDR1 SSHAT, CDR2 FNYEAQ (reference sequence). The V segment lost 4 bases and the J segment 4 bases; nucleotides outside the gene matches: 9. The CDR3 sequence is 16 residues long.

This clonotype was counted many times. The V and J genes are TRBV7-2 and TRBJ1-1, with TRBD1 as a possible D gene (6 bases). The germline V and J ends were trimmed by 0 bases and 0 bases, with 23 bases remaining between them. The CDR3 runs 20 residues. CDR1 is SGHTA and CDR2 is FQGNSA in the germline V gene. CDR3 residues: CASSLAVPSRGFRVNTEAFF. As DNA, the CDR3 is TGTGCCAGCAGCTTAGCTGTCCCCAGCAGGGGATTTCGGGTGAACACTGAAGCTTTCTTT.

This clonotype was recorded a few times. The chain is built from TRBV4-3 and TRBJ2-1; 10 bases are shared with TRBD2. This CDR3 is built from 17 residues. Unmatched junction bases numbered 14, after V lost 3 bases and J lost 9 bases. Germline CDR1 reads LGHNA; CDR2 reads YSLEER. CDR3 DNA sequence: TGCGCCAGCAGCCAGAATCAAGCGGGGGGGCCATTGAGTGAGCAGTTCTTC. Residues: CASSQNQAGGPLSEQFF.

This clonotype came up a few times. This rearrangement joins TRBV27 to TRBJ2-7, with D perhaps being TRBD1 or TRBD2 (5 bases each). CDR1 is MNHEY, CDR2 SMNVEV, per germline (reference sequence). Trimming shortened V by 5 bases and J by 1 base, and 18 bases separated the two germline ends. The CDR3 extends over 16 amino acids. CDR3 protein: CASSLTGTAYSYEQYF. The CDR3 DNA is TGTGCCAGCAGTCTCACCGGGACGGCCTATTCCTACGAGCAGTACTTC.

This clonotype was seen repeatedly, ten times or more. The chain carries TRBV3-1 and TRBJ2-5; TRBD2 matches 9 bases. Trimming took 4 bases from V and 1 from J; bases not matched to a gene: 7. The CDR3 totals 16 residues. CDR1 and CDR2 from the germline V gene are LGHDT and YNNKEL (reference sequence). The CDR3 DNA sequence: TGTGCCAGCAGCCCGGGACTAGCAGTCCTCCAAGAGACCCAGTACTTC. Translating it yields CASSPGLAVLQETQYF.

This clonotype was seen ten or more times. This sequence joins TRBV20-1 and TRBJ2-1; 8 nucleotides line up with TRBD1. J was trimmed by 1 base and V by 3 bases; bases with no gene match: 2. CDR3 length equals 14 residues. The germline V gene has CDR1 DFQATT and CDR2 SNEGSKA (reference sequence). CDR3 amino acids: CSASQGASYNEQFF. The CDR3, as DNA: TGCAGTGCTAGCCAGGGGGCGTCCTACAATGAGCAGTTCTTC.

This clonotype was seen at least ten times. V and J are TRBV12-3 or TRBV12-4 and TRBJ2-1; D remains unclear. The CDR3 runs 15 residues. Trimming took 3 bases from V and 2 from J, leaving 11 bases between them. The CDR3, as DNA: TGTGCCAGCAGTTTTTCAGTCACAGCCTACAATGAGCAGTTCTTC. Translation gives CASSFSVTAYNEQFF.

This clonotype was counted ten times or more. The chain combines TRBV3-1 with TRBJ2-7, with 9 bases that match TRBD2. Germline V lookup: CDR1 LGHDT, CDR2 YNNKEL (reference sequence). V lost 7 bases and J lost 4; bases outside the gene matches: 20. The CDR3 runs to 18 residues. The CDR3 DNA reads as TGTGCCAGCACCTCCGAAGGGCGGAGCGGGGGGTCTCTGTACGAGCAGTACTTC. Amino acids: CASTSEGRSGGSLYEQYF.

The rearrangement uses TRBV6-2 or TRBV6-3 and TRBJ2-5, with 8 positions matching TRBD1. CDR3 length: 14 amino acids. V lost 5 bases and J lost 6; bases outside the gene matches: 8. The germline CDR1 and CDR2 sequences are MNHEY and SVGEGT. The CDR3 nucleotides read TGTGCCAGCAGTAAAGACAGGGGAGGAAAGACCCAGTACTTC. It codes for CASSKDRGGKTQYF.

This clonotype appeared many times. The chain joins TRBV19 to TRBJ2-2; TRBD1 or TRBD2 may be the D gene (5 bases each). V was pared by 6 bases and J by 5 bases, with 13 bases between. Germline values: CDR1 LNHDA, CDR2 SQIVND (reference sequence). CDR3 size: 14 residues. CDR3 coding DNA: TGTGCCAGTAGGCGAGGGGCCGGGACCGGGGAGCTGTTTTTT. Protein sequence: CASRRGAGTGELFF.

There are many counts of this clonotype. The chain links TRBV2 to TRBJ2-2, with D possibly being TRBD1 (7 bases). From germline, CDR1 is SNHLY and CDR2 FYNNEI. The CDR3 sequence is 14 residues long. V was pared by 8 bases and J by 5 bases, with 15 bases between. The CDR3 protein is CASSDREETGELFF. CDR3 coding DNA: TGTGCCAGCTCTGACAGGGAGGAGACCGGGGAGCTGTTTTTT. Variable domain in full (rest from reference TRBV2 and TRBJ2-2): EPEVTQTPSHQVTQMGQEVILRCVPISNHLYFYWYRQILGQKVEFLVSFYNNEISEKSEIFDDQFSVERPDGSNFTLKIRSTKLEDSAMYFCASSDREETGELFFGEGSRLTVL.

This clonotype was seen ten or more times. The chain is built from TRBV30 and TRBJ1-2, with D uncertain. Trimming shortened V by 2 bases and J by 7 bases, and 8 bases separated the two germline ends. The CDR3 length is 11 residues. Germline loops: CDR1 GTSNPN, CDR2 SVGIG (reference sequence). CDR3 loop: CAWSRPGGYTF. CDR3 coding DNA: TGTGCCTGGAGTCGACCAGGTGGCTACACCTTC.

This clonotype appeared many times. This chain connects TRBV7-2 to TRBJ1-6; TRBD1 might be the D (5 bases). Germline CDR1 and CDR2: SGHTA and FQGNSA. The CDR3 loop spans 17 amino acids. With 1 base removed from V and 7 bases from J, the gap between germline ends came to 17 bases. The CDR3 DNA sequence: TGTGCCAGCAGCTTAGTGCCGGCGGGGGTAGGAAATTCACCCCTCCACTTT. Translation gives CASSLVPAGVGNSPLHF.

This clonotype was counted ten times or more. The CDR3 loop reads CASSPSGQPHEKLFF. CDR3 DNA: TGTGCCAGCAGTCCATCGGGACAGCCCCATGAAAAACTGTTTTTT. V usage is TRBV28 and J usage is TRBJ1-4; 7 nucleotides agree with TRBD1. Germline lookup yields CDR1 MDHEN and CDR2 SYDVKM. There are 15 residues in the CDR3. Losses at the gene ends were 5 bases for V and 6 bases for J; bases not matched to a gene: 9.